A selection of T cell receptor beta chains follows, all from one sample in a study of blood T cell repertoires in COVID-19. Here immunoSEQ multiplex PCR was the method, and the copy in TCRdb shows in-frame clones only, minus some. The sample lists fewer than 250,000 clones, approximately 90% occurring once. Sequenced material: PBMCs or T cells enriched from blood (not recorded which). All receptors come from a woman in her twenties or thirties with acute COVID-19. Both conserved end residues are part of each CDR3. The D gene is left open where the match is weak. Some rows mark clone size as missing; the rest say once, few, many or name a class of expanded clone.

D: NA; size: NA; V: TRBV4-1; J: TRBJ1-3; CDR3: CASSRPRGNTIYF; DNA: TGCGCCAGCAGCCGCCCCCGGGGAAACACCATATATTTT
D: TRBD2; size: NA; V: TRBV4-3; J: TRBJ2-5; CDR3: CASSQDRALAGQETQYF; DNA: TGCGCCAGCAGCCAAGATCGGGCACTAGCGGGCCAAGAGACCCAGTACTTC
D: TRBD1; size: NA; V: TRBV3-1/TRBV3-2; J: TRBJ2-7; CDR3: CASSQLRTGKRHEQYF; DNA: TGTGCCAGCAGCCAACTACGGACAGGGAAGAGACACGAGCAGTACTTC
D: TRBD2; size: few; V: TRBV5-4; J: TRBJ2-1; CDR3: CASSFRSTSGVGGSNEQFF; DNA: TGTGCCAGCAGCTTTCGCTCGACTAGCGGGGTCGGTGGTTCTAATGAGCAGTTCTTC
D: TRBD2; size: NA; V: TRBV19; J: TRBJ2-5; CDR3: CASRRTSGGGETQYF; DNA: TGTGCCAGTAGGCGAACTAGCGGGGGTGGAGAGACCCAGTACTTC
D: TRBD2; size: NA; V: TRBV28; J: TRBJ2-1; CDR3: CASSLTAGVSYNEQFF; DNA: TGTGCCAGCAGTTTAACAGCGGGGGTCTCCTACAATGAGCAGTTCTTC
D: TRBD1; size: NA; V: TRBV5-1; J: TRBJ2-7; CDR3: CASSPGTASRYEQYF; DNA: TGCGCCAGCAGCCCGGGGACAGCCTCCCGCTACGAGCAGTACTTC
D: NA; size: NA; V: TRBV7-2; J: TRBJ1-5; CDR3: CASSLVAGSNQPQHF; DNA: TGTGCCAGCAGCTTAGTAGCCGGTAGCAATCAGCCCCAGCATTTT
D: NA; size: NA; V: TRBV6-1; J: TRBJ2-3; CDR3: CASSDLIQMTDTQYF; DNA: TGTGCCAGCAGTGACCTAATACAGATGACAGATACGCAGTATTTT
D: NA; size: NA; V: TRBV11-2; J: TRBJ1-2; CDR3: CASSLAVPDRSYTF; DNA: TGTGCCAGCAGCTTAGCAGTTCCTGACAGGAGCTACACCTTC
D: TRBD1; size: NA; V: TRBV9; J: TRBJ1-5; CDR3: CASSRTGDVQPQHF; DNA: TGTGCCAGCAGCCGTACAGGGGATGTGCAGCCCCAGCATTTT
D: TRBD2; size: NA; V: TRBV4-1; J: TRBJ2-2; CDR3: CASSPRAGGRTGELFF; DNA: TGCGCCAGCAGCCCCCGGGCGGGGGGGCGAACCGGGGAGCTGTTTTTT
D: NA; size: once; V: TRBV7-6; J: TRBJ1-5; CDR3: CASSPRPSGNQPQHF; DNA: TGTGCCAGCAGCCCCCGTCCCTCGGGCAATCAGCCCCAGCATTTT
D: TRBD1; size: once; V: TRBV5-1; J: TRBJ1-1; CDR3: CASSVRLTGGDTEAFF; DNA: TGCGCCAGCAGCGTACGGCTTACAGGGGGGGACACTGAAGCTTTCTTT
D: TRBD2; size: NA; V: TRBV9; J: TRBJ2-5; CDR3: CASSVGTREQETQYF; DNA: TGTGCCAGCAGCGTGGGGACTAGAGAACAAGAGACCCAGTACTTC
D: NA; size: NA; V: TRBV5-6; J: TRBJ2-1; CDR3: CASSPRRGVNSYNEQFF; DNA: TGTGCCAGCAGCCCCCGCCGCGGCGTTAACTCCTACAATGAGCAGTTCTTC
D: NA; size: NA; V: TRBV19; J: TRBJ1-5; CDR3: CASRREDQPQHF; DNA: TGTGCCAGTAGAAGGGAGGATCAGCCCCAGCATTTT
D: TRBD1; size: NA; V: TRBV14; J: TRBJ2-7; CDR3: CASSHGTGVFYEQYF; DNA: TGTGCCAGCAGCCACGGGACAGGGGTCTTCTACGAGCAGTACTTC
D: NA; size: NA; V: TRBV7-9; J: TRBJ1-1; CDR3: CASSLMGEVTEAFF; DNA: TGTGCCAGCAGCTTAATGGGGGAGGTCACTGAAGCTTTCTTT
D: TRBD1; size: NA; V: TRBV12-5; J: TRBJ1-1; CDR3: CASGFRGTGGIYTEAFF; DNA: TGTGCTAGTGGTTTCCGTGGGACAGGGGGCATTTACACTGAAGCTTTCTTT
D: NA; size: NA; V: TRBV7-2; J: TRBJ1-1; CDR3: CASSFYRENTEAFF; DNA: TGTGCCAGCAGCTTCTACAGGGAGAACACTGAAGCTTTCTTT
D: NA; size: once; V: TRBV5-4; J: TRBJ2-3; CDR3: CASREGTFTDTQYF; DNA: TGTGCCAGCAGGGAAGGGACTTTCACAGATACGCAGTATTTT
D: NA; size: NA; V: TRBV5-5; J: TRBJ1-5; CDR3: CASSSGGYGNQPQHF; DNA: TGTGCCAGCAGCAGTGGGGGGTATGGCAATCAGCCCCAGCATTTT
D: TRBD2; size: NA; V: TRBV7-8; J: TRBJ2-7; CDR3: CASSFPPGLTYEQYF; DNA: TGTGCCAGCAGCTTCCCTCCGGGACTAACCTACGAGCAGTACTTC
D: TRBD1; size: NA; V: TRBV19; J: TRBJ1-5; CDR3: CASSFRDRGNQPQHF; DNA: TGTGCCAGTAGTTTCCGGGACAGGGGAAATCAGCCCCAGCATTTT
D: NA; size: NA; V: TRBV7-9; J: TRBJ1-1; CDR3: CASSPSSNTEAFF; DNA: TGTGCCAGCAGCCCTAGCAGCAACACTGAAGCTTTCTTT
D: TRBD1; size: NA; V: TRBV3-1/TRBV3-2; J: TRBJ1-2; CDR3: CASSQEWTGVYGYTF; DNA: TGTGCCAGCAGCCAAGAGTGGACAGGGGTCTATGGCTACACCTTC
D: NA; size: NA; V: TRBV19; J: TRBJ1-1; CDR3: CASSLVGSRTMNTEAFF; DNA: TGTGCCAGTAGTCTAGTCGGGAGTAGAACCATGAACACTGAAGCTTTCTTT
D: TRBD2; size: NA; V: TRBV27; J: TRBJ2-1; CDR3: CASSFVGGTNNEQFF; DNA: TGTGCCAGCAGTTTTGTCGGGGGGACCAACAATGAGCAGTTCTTC
D: NA; size: NA; V: TRBV10-3; J: TRBJ1-1; CDR3: CASIPPGHNTEAFF; DNA: TGTGCCAGTATACCTCCGGGACACAACACTGAAGCTTTCTTT
D: TRBD1; size: NA; V: TRBV27; J: TRBJ1-4; CDR3: CATRTGATTNEKLFF; DNA: TGTGCCACCCGAACAGGGGCCACAACTAATGAAAAACTGTTTTTT
D: NA; size: NA; V: TRBV7-2; J: TRBJ2-5; CDR3: CASSLSQAETQYF; DNA: TGTGCCAGCAGCTTAAGTCAAGCGGAGACCCAGTACTTC
D: NA; size: many; V: TRBV2; J: TRBJ2-5; CDR3: CASSGMAETQETQYF; DNA: TGTGCCAGCAGTGGTATGGCAGAAACCCAAGAGACCCAGTACTTC
D: TRBD1; size: NA; V: TRBV19; J: TRBJ1-1; CDR3: CASSIGAGQEAWNTEAFF; DNA: TGTGCCAGTAGTATAGGGGCTGGACAGGAGGCTTGGAACACTGAAGCTTTCTTT
D: NA; size: NA; V: TRBV3-1/TRBV3-2; J: TRBJ1-3; CDR3: CASSHLTGTSSGNTIYF; DNA: TGTGCCAGCAGCCACCTTACAGGGACAAGCTCTGGAAACACCATATATTTT
D: TRBD1; size: NA; V: TRBV19; J: TRBJ1-6; CDR3: CASSISGTGGDSPLHF; DNA: TGTGCCAGTAGTATTTCCGGGACAGGGGGCGATTCACCCCTCCACTTT
D: NA; size: NA; V: TRBV5-5; J: TRBJ1-1; CDR3: CASSLRLGNTEAFF; DNA: TGTGCCAGCAGCTTGCGACTTGGGAACACTGAAGCTTTCTTT